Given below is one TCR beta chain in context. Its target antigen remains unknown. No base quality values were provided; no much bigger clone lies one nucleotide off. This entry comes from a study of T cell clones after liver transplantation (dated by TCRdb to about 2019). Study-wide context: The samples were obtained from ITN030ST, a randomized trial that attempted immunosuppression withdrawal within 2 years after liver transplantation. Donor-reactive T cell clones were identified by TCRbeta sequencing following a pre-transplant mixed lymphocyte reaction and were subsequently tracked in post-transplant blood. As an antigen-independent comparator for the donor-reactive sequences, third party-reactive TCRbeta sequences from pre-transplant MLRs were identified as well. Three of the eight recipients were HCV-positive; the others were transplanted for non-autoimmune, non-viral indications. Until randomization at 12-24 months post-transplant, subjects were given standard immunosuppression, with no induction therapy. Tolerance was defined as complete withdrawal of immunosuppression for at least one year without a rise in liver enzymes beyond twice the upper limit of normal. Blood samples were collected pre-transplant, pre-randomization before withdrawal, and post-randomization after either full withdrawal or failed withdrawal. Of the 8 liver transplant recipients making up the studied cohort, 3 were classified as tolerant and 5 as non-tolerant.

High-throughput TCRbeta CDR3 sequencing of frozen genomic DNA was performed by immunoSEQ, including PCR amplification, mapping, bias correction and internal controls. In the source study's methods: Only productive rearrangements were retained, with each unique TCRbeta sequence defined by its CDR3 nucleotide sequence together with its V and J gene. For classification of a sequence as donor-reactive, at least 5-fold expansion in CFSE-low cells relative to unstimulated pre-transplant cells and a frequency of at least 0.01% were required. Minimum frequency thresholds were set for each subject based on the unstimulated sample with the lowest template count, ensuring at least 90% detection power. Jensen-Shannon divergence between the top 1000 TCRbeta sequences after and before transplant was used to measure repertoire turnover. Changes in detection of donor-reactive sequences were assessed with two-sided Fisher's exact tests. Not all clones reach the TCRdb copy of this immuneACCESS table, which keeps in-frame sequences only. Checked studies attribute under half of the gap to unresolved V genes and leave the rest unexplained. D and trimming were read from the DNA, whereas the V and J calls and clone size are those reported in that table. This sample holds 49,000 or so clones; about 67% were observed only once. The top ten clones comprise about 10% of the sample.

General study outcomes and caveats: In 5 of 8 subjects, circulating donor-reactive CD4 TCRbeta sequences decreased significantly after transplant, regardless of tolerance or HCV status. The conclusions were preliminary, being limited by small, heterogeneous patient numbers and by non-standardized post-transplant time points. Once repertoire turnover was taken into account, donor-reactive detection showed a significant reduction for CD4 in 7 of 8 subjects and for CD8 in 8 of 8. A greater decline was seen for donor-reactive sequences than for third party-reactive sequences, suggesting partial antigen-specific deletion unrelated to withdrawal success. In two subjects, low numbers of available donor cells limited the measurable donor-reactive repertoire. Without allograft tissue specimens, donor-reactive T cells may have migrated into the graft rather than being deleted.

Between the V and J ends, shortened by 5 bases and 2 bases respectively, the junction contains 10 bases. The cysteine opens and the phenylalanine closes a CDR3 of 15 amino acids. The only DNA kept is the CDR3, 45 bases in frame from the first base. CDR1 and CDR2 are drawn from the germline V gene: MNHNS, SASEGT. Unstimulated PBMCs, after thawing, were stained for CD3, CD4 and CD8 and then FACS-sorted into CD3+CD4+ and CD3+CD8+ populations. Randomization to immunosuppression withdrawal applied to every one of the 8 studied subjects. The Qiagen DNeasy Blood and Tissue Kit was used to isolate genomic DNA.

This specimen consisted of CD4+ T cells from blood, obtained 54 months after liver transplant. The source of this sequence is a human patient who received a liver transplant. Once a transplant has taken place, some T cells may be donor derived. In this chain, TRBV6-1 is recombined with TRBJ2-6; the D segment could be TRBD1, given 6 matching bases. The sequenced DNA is TGTGCCAGCAGTACTAACAGGGCTGGGGCCAACGTCCTGACTTTC. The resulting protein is CASSTNRAGANVLTF.